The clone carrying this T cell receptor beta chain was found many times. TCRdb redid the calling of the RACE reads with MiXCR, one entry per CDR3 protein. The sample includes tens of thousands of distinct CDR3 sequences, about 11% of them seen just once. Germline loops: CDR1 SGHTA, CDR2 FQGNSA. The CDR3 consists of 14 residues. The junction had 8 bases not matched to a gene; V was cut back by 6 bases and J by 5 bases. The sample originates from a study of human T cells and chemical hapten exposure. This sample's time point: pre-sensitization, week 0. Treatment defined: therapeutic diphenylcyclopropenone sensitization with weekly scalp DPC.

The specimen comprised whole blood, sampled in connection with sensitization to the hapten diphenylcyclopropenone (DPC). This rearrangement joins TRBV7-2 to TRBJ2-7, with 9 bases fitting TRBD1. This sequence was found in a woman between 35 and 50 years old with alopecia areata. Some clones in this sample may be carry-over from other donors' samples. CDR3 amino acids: CASRAPGQGDEQYF. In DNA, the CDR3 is TGTGCCAGCAGAGCGCCGGGACAGGGTGACGAGCAGTACTTC.